This T cell receptor (beta chain) was documented in a study of OX40 agonist ivuxolimab in advanced cancers. General observations from the study: Among some nonresponders, normalized T-cell clonal expansion was also low.

CDR1 and CDR2 (germline): WNHNN, SYGVQD (reference sequence). V gave up 2 bases and J gave up 1 base; unmatched junction bases: 15. CDR3 length: 19 residues. As concerns this clone: The target antigen is unknown.

Clones were sequenced by immunoSEQ multiplex PCR, and TCRdb holds only the in-frame ones, with some missing. This sample has tens of thousands of clones, with around nine tenths found just once. On cycle 4 day 1 and cycle 7 day 1, as well as at baseline, blood was sampled. Sample: CD4+ or CD8+ T cells sorted from blood, taken in a trial of the OX40 agonist ivuxolimab. The receptor comes from an adult with an advanced solid tumor such as melanoma, head and neck, liver or kidney cancer. The chain uses TRBV10-1 and TRBJ2-7; TRBD2 matches 9 bases. The CDR3 here is CASSEEVAGEVLSSYEQYF. Written as DNA, the CDR3 is TGCGCCAGCAGTGAGGAGGTAGCGGGAGAAGTGTTGAGTTCCTACGAGCAGTACTTC.